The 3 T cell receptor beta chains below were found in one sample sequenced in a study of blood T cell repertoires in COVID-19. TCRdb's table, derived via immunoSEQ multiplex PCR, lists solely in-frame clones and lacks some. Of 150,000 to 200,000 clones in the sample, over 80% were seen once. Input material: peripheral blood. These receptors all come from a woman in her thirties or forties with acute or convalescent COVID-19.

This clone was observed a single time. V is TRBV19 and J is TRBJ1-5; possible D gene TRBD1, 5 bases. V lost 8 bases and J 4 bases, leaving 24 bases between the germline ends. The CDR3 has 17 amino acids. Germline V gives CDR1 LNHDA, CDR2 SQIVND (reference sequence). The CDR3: CASGPPMATGDNQPQHF. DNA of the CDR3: TGTGCCAGTGGACCTCCCATGGCTACAGGCGATAATCAGCCCCAGCATTTT.

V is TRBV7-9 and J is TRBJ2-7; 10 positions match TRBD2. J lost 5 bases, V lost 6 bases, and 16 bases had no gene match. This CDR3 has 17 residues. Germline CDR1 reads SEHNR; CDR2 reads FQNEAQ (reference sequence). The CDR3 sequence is CASSLGSGGLRPNEQYF. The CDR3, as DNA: TGTGCCAGCAGTTTGGGTAGCGGGGGGCTAAGACCCAACGAGCAGTACTTC.

DNA for the CDR3: TGTGCCAGCTTGTGGGCTACCAGAGCGAACACTGAAGCTTTCTTT. Encoded protein: CASLWATRANTEAFF. The chain couples TRBV5-5 to TRBJ1-1; D is ambiguous. CDR3 length equals 15 residues. V was pared by 7 bases and J by 1 base, with 17 bases between. Looked up from germline, CDR1 is SGHKS and CDR2 is YYEKEE (reference sequence).